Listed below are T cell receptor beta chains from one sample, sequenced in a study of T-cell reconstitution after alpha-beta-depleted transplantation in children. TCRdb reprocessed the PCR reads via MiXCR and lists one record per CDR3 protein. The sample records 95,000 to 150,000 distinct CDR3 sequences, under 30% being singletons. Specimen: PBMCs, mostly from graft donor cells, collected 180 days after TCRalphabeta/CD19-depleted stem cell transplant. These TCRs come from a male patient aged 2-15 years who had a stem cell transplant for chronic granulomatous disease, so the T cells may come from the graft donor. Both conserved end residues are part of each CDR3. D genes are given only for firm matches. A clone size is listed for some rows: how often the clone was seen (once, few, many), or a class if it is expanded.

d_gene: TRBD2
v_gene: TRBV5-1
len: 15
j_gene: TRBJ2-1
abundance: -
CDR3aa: CASSYGEGLGNEQFF
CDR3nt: TGCGCCAGCAGTTACGGGGAGGGCCTCGGCAATGAGCAGTTCTTC

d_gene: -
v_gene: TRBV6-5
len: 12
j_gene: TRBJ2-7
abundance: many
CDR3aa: CATYRGPEEQYF
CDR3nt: TGTGCCACCTACCGGGGACCAGAGGAGCAGTACTTC

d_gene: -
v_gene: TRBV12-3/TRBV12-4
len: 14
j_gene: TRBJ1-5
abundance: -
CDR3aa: CASSLHGVSQPQHF
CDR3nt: TGTGCCAGCAGTTTACATGGGGTTTCTCAGCCCCAGCATTTT

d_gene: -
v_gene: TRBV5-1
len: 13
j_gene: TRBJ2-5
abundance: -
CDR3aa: CASSYAYQETQYF
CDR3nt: TGCGCCAGCAGCTACGCGTACCAAGAGACCCAGTACTTC

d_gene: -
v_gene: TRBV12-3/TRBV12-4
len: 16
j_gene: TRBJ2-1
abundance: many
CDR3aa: CASSFEGFSSDNEQFF
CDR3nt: TGTGCCAGCAGTTTTGAGGGTTTCAGCTCCGACAATGAGCAGTTCTTC

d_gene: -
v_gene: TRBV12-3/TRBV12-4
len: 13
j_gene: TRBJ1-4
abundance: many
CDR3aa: CASSLTGNGKLFF
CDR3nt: TGTGCCAGCAGTTTAACAGGGAATGGAAAACTGTTTTTT

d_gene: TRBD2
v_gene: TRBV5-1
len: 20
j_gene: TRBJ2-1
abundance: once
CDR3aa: CASSTGRGLAGVGSYNEQFF
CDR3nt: TGCGCCAGCAGCACGGGTAGGGGACTAGCGGGTGTCGGCTCCTACAATGAGCAGTTCTTC

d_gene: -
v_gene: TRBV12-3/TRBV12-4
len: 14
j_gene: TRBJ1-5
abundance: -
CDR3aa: CASSPKGGNQPQHF
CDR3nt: TGTGCCAGCAGCCCCAAGGGGGGCAATCAGCCCCAGCATTTT

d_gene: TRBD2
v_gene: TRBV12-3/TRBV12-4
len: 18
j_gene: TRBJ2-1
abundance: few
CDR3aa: CASTRGLAGKSSYNEQFF
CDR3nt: TGTGCCAGCACCAGAGGACTAGCGGGGAAGAGCTCCTACAATGAGCAGTTCTTC

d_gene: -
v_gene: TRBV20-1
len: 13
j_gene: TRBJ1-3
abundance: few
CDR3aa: CSARTASGNTIYF
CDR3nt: TGCAGTGCTAGGACAGCCTCTGGAAACACCATATATTTT

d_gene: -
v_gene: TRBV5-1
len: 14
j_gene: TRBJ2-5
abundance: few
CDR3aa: CASTQGRGRETQYF
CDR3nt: TGCGCCAGCACCCAAGGAAGGGGGAGAGAGACCCAGTACTTC